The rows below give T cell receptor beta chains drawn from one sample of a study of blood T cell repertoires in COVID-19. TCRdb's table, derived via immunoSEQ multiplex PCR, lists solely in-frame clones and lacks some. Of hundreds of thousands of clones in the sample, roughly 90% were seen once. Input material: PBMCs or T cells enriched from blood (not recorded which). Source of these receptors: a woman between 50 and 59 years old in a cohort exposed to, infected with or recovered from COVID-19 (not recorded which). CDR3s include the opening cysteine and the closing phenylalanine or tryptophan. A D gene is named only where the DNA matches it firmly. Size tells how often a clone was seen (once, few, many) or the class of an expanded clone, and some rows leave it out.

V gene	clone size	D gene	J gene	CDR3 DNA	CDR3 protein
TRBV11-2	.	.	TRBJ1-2	TGTGCCAGCAGTTTAACGTCCGGGTCAAGCTCCTACTATGGCTACACCTTC	CASSLTSGSSSYYGYTF
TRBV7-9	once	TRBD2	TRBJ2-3	TGTGCCAGCAGCTTAAAAGGTGGGACTAGCGGGGGCCGCACAGATACGCAGTATTTT	CASSLKGGTSGGRTDTQYF
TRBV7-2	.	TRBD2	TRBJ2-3	TGTGCCAGCAGCTGGGGTAGCGGGCGTGGAACAGATACGCAGTATTTT	CASSWGSGRGTDTQYF
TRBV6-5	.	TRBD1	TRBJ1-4	TGTGCCAGCAGAAGAACCCGGGACAGGGCAGAAAAACTGTTTTTT	CASRRTRDRAEKLFF
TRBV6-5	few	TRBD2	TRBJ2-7	TGTGCCAGCAGCCTAAGCGGGGGGCCGCCCGGAGAGCAGTACTTC	CASSLSGGPPGEQYF
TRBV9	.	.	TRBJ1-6	TGTGCCAGCAGCGGAAGGGGGTTTGATTCACCCCTCCACTTT	CASSGRGFDSPLHF
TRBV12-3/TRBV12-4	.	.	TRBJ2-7	TGTGCCAGCAGTTACAGGGACGGCTACGAGCAGTACTTC	CASSYRDGYEQYF
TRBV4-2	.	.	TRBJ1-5	TGTGCCAGCAGCCAAGAATGGGGAGTTCAGCCCCAGCATTTT	CASSQEWGVQPQHF
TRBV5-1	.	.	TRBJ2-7	TGCGCCAGCAGATTGAACTGGGAGCAGTACTTC	CASRLNWEQYF
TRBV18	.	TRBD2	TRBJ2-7	TGTGCCAGCTCACCTACTCGGGGGGTAGACGAAATTAGGCAGTACTTC	CASSPTRGVDEIRQYF
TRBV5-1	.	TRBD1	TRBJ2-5	TGCGCCAGCAGCGGCGGACAGGGGGGAGGGGAGACCCAGTACTTC	CASSGGQGGGETQYF
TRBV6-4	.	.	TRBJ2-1	TGTGCCAGCAGTGCTTCGGGGCGGGGTTCCTACAATGAGCAGTTCTTC	CASSASGRGSYNEQFF
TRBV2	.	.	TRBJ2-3	TGTGCCAGCAGTGGAGAGCTGACTAGCACAGATACGCAGTATTTT	CASSGELTSTDTQYF
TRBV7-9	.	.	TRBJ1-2	TGTGCCAGCAGCTTACAGGGGTTGGAACTAAGGGGTGGCTACACCTTC	CASSLQGLELRGGYTF
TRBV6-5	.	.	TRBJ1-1	TGTGCCAGCAGTTACTCGCAGGGTGGCCCTGAAGCTTTCTTT	CASSYSQGGPEAFF
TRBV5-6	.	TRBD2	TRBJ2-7	TGTGCCAGCAGCCCCGGACTAGCGGGGGCCTACGAGCAGTACTTC	CASSPGLAGAYEQYF
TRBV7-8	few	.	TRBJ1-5	TGTGCCAGCAGCTTAAGACCTCAGGTGCGGGATAAGCCCCAGCATTTT	CASSLRPQVRDKPQHF
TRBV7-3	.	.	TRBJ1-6	TGTGCCAGCAGCCTGGACAGAAATTCACCCCTCCACTTT	CASSLDRNSPLHF
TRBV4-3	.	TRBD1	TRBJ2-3	TGCGCCAGCAGCCAAGAAGACAGGGTTAGCACAGATACGCAGTATTTT	CASSQEDRVSTDTQYF
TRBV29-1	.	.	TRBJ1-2	TGCAGCGTCGGGGGAGGGGTGGGCTATGGTTATTTCTTC	CSVGGGVGYGYFF
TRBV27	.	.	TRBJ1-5	TGTGCCAGCAGTTTATCTTATAGCAATCAGCCCCAGCATTTT	CASSLSYSNQPQHF
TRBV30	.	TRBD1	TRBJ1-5	TGTGCCTGGAGTGTACAGGGGGATCAGCCCCAGCATTTT	CAWSVQGDQPQHF
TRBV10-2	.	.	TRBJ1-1	TGCGCCAGCAGTTTGAGGCGGGGGAACACTGAAGCTTTCTTT	CASSLRRGNTEAFF
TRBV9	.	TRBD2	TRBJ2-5	TGTGCCAGCAGCGTAGATAGCGGGGGTAAGACCCAGTACTTC	CASSVDSGGKTQYF
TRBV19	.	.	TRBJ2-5	TGTGCCAGTAGTATTCGTAGCGGTGGGGACCCGACTCAAGAGACCCAGTACTTC	CASSIRSGGDPTQETQYF
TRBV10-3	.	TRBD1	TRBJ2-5	TGTGCCATCAGTCCCGGGACAGGGCGGGAGACCCAGTACTTC	CAISPGTGRETQYF
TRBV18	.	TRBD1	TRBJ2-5	TGTGCCAGCTCCAGGGGGCGAGCTGAGGGAGAGACCCAGTACTTC	CASSRGRAEGETQYF
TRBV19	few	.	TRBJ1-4	TGTGCCAGTACCCGGGGTTCAACTAATGAAAAACTGTTTTTT	CASTRGSTNEKLFF
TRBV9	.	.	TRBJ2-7	TGTGCCAGCATCTGCTACGAGCAGTACTTC	CASICYEQYF
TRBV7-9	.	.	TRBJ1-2	TGTGCCAGCAGCCACGCCGGGGGAAGGGGCTACACCTTC	CASSHAGGRGYTF
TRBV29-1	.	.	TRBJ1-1	TGCAGCGTTGATAGGTCGGGAAACACTGAAGCTTTCTTT	CSVDRSGNTEAFF
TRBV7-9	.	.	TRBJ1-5	TGTGCCAGCAGCTTTTGCGTGCTTAGCAATCAGCCCCAGCATTTT	CASSFCVLSNQPQHF
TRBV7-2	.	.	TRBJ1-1	TGTGCCACCGGGCGGCGGGGAGGAATGAACACTGAAGCTTTCTTT	CATGRRGGMNTEAFF